This is a list of T cell receptor beta chains from one sample in a study of regulatory T cells in long-lasting Graves disease. In TCRdb, the multiplex PCR reads were re-called with MiXCR into one record per CDR3 protein. The data show about 530,000 distinct CDR3 sequences, with more than 15% seen just once and around 25% held by the top ten. This same sample was also part of a study on T cells in Graves' hyperthyroidism and ophthalmopathy.

The specimen was peripheral blood mononuclear cells (PBMCs), collected at new diagnosis, from a patient treated with antithyroid drugs. Receptor source: a woman aged 35-60 years with Graves disease. CDR3s include the opening cysteine and the closing phenylalanine or tryptophan. D genes are given only for firm matches. The size field is filled for only some rows; it gives once, few, many or a size class.

>many|TRBV27|TRBD1|TRBJ2-7
CASSLNRGLEQYF
TGTGCCAGCAGTTTAAACAGGGGGCTCGAGCAGTACTTC
>many|TRBV7-3|-|TRBJ1-1
CASKVAEAFF
TGTGCCAGCAAAGTGGCTGAAGCTTTCTTT
>many|TRBV12-3/TRBV12-4|-|TRBJ1-2
CATSGTDNYGYTF
TGTGCCACCTCCGGGACCGATAACTATGGCTACACCTTC
>few|TRBV28|TRBD2|TRBJ2-3
CASSSPASGGLLDTQYF
TGTGCCAGCAGTTCTCCGGCAAGCGGGGGCTTACTAGATACGCAGTATTTT
>-|TRBV15|-|TRBJ2-5
CATSKEGAETQYF
TGTGCCACCAGCAAGGAGGGAGCGGAGACCCAGTACTTC
>-|TRBV25-1|-|TRBJ1-3
CASSDWTPGGNTIYF
TGTGCCAGCAGTGACTGGACCCCCGGAGGAAACACCATATATTTT
>many|TRBV2|TRBD1|TRBJ1-5
CASRTGDQPQHF
TGTGCCAGCAGGACAGGGGATCAGCCCCAGCATTTT
>-|TRBV6-5|TRBD2|TRBJ2-3
CASSYELRGAGDTQYF
TGTGCCAGCAGTTACGAGCTGCGGGGGGCGGGAGATACGCAGTATTTT
>-|TRBV27|-|TRBJ2-7
CASSFVQGYYEQYF
TGTGCCAGCAGTTTTGTGCAGGGATACTACGAGCAGTACTTC
>-|TRBV12-3/TRBV12-4|-|TRBJ1-3
CASSFGGPSGNTIYF
TGTGCCAGCAGTTTTGGGGGGCCCTCTGGAAACACCATATATTTT
>many|TRBV6-1|TRBD1|TRBJ1-2
CASRTPRGQGAGYTF
TGTGCCAGCAGAACCCCCCGTGGACAGGGGGCTGGCTACACCTTC
>-|TRBV7-2|TRBD1|TRBJ1-3
CASSLAPRTGVSGNTIYF
TGTGCCAGCAGCTTAGCGCCGAGGACAGGAGTCTCTGGAAACACCATATATTTT
>-|TRBV7-9|TRBD1|TRBJ2-2
CASSSADRQDTGELFF
TGTGCCAGCAGCTCAGCGGACAGGCAAGACACCGGGGAGCTGTTTTTT
>-|TRBV11-1|-|TRBJ1-5
CASSPTPENQPQHF
TGCGCCAGCAGCCCCACCCCGGAGAATCAGCCCCAGCATTTT
>many|TRBV6-5|-|TRBJ1-1
CASSSFGGVRTEAFF
TGTGCCAGCAGTTCCTTTGGGGGCGTTCGTACTGAAGCTTTCTTT
>few|TRBV14|-|TRBJ2-3
CASSQEKSETDTQYF
TGTGCCAGCAGCCAAGAGAAGTCAGAAACAGATACGCAGTATTTT
>-|TRBV7-3|TRBD2|TRBJ2-1
CASSPSGGGGNEQFF
TGTGCCAGCAGCCCAAGCGGCGGGGGGGGTAATGAGCAGTTCTTC
>many|TRBV12-3/TRBV12-4|-|TRBJ1-3
CASSQQQGNTIYF
TGTGCCAGCAGCCAACAGCAAGGAAACACCATATATTTT
>-|TRBV11-2|-|TRBJ2-3
CASSTRLRGPDENTQYF
TGTGCCAGCAGCACTCGCCTGCGGGGGCCCGACGAGAATACGCAGTATTTT
>many|TRBV12-3/TRBV12-4|-|TRBJ1-2
CASSLGAEINYGYTF
TGTGCCAGCAGTTTAGGGGCGGAAATAAACTATGGCTACACCTTC
>many|TRBV18|TRBD1|TRBJ2-5
CASSPGQQETQYF
TGTGCCAGCAGTCCGGGACAGCAAGAGACCCAGTACTTC
>many|TRBV12-3/TRBV12-4|TRBD1|TRBJ2-5
CASSGTGEETQYF
TGTGCCAGCAGTGGGACAGGGGAAGAGACCCAGTACTTC
>many|TRBV2|-|TRBJ1-4
CASSDEGREGNEKLFF
TGTGCCAGCAGCGATGAGGGGCGGGAGGGGAATGAAAAACTGTTTTTT
>few|TRBV10-3|-|TRBJ2-3
CAIRREDTQYF
TGTGCCATCAGGAGGGAGGATACGCAGTATTTT
>many|TRBV12-3/TRBV12-4|-|TRBJ2-3
CASSLRQSLGDTQYF
TGTGCCAGCAGTTTAAGACAGTCCTTAGGTGATACGCAGTATTTT
>many|TRBV7-3|-|TRBJ2-3
CASSLGAVTDTQYF
TGTGCCAGCAGCTTAGGGGCAGTCACAGATACGCAGTATTTT
>few|TRBV7-3|TRBD1|TRBJ2-2
CASSLRQGASTGELFF
TGTGCCAGCAGCTTGAGACAGGGGGCTTCTACCGGGGAGCTGTTTTTT
>few|TRBV27|-|TRBJ1-6
CASSPNWEALHF
TGTGCCAGCAGCCCTAACTGGGAGGCCCTCCACTTT
>-|TRBV6-1|TRBD2|TRBJ2-3
CASSFEAGGTPYTQYF
TGTGCCAGCAGCTTTGAAGCGGGGGGCACCCCATATACGCAGTATTTT
>few|TRBV25-1|-|TRBJ2-2
CASSPHGAGELFF
TGTGCCAGCAGTCCTCACGGAGCCGGGGAGCTGTTTTTT
>few|TRBV4-2|-|TRBJ2-6
CASRRHRPRGANVLTF
TGTGCCAGCAGGCGTCATCGACCCCGTGGGGCCAACGTCCTGACTTTC
>many|TRBV7-2|-|TRBJ2-4
CASSLSGVAKNIQYF
TGTGCCAGCAGCTTAAGTGGGGTAGCCAAAAACATTCAGTACTTC
>-|TRBV14|-|TRBJ1-2
CASSQGPDVNYGYTF
TGTGCCAGCAGCCAAGGGCCGGATGTCAACTATGGCTACACCTTC
>-|TRBV12-3/TRBV12-4|-|TRBJ1-1
CASSSRSEAFF
TGTGCCAGCAGTTCCCGATCTGAAGCTTTCTTT